The 29 T cell receptor beta chains below were found in one sample sequenced in a study of blood T cell repertoires in COVID-19. Sequencing was performed with immunoSEQ multiplex PCR; in TCRdb, only in-frame clones are kept and a portion is missing. Seen here are some 190,000 clones, 76% observed once, and the top ten hold roughly 8.8%. Input material: peripheral blood. Source of these receptors: a woman aged 45-59 years with active or convalescent COVID-19.

The chain recombines TRBV19 with TRBJ2-5; the match to TRBD1 covers 7 bases. V lost 1 base and J lost 3; bases outside the gene matches: 8. Germline V gene lookup returns CDR1 LNHDA and CDR2 SQIVND (reference sequence). The CDR3 is 16 residues long. DNA of the CDR3: TGTGCCAGTAGTATAGGAGACAGGGAGCATGAAGAGACCCAGTACTTC. Its protein is CASSIGDREHEETQYF.

The V call is TRBV6-6, the J call TRBJ1-2; TRBD1 matches at 7 bases. The CDR3 is made up of 14 amino acids. V lost 5 bases, J lost 4 bases, and 7 bases stayed unmatched. Germline V gives CDR1 MNHNY, CDR2 SVGAGI (reference sequence). The CDR3 DNA reads TGTGCCAGCAGTCGCAGGGGGAATAGCTATGGCTACACCTTC. Its protein product is CASSRRGNSYGYTF.

This clone was seen a handful of times. The chain couples TRBV5-6 to TRBJ1-2; 9 bases are a match to TRBD1. This CDR3 has 14 residues. The germline gives CDR1 SGHDT, CDR2 YYEEEE. Trimming took 0 bases from V and 8 from J; bases not matched to a gene: 5. The CDR3 DNA sequence: TGTGCCAGCAGCTTGGAACAGGGGGCGCGGGGCTACACCTTC. Its protein is CASSLEQGARGYTF.

J is TRBJ1-2 and V is TRBV2; D might be TRBD1 (5 bases). This CDR3 is 14 amino acids long. Germline-derived CDR1 and CDR2 are SNHLY and FYNNEI. The ends were cut back, 6 bases at V and 4 bases at J, with 15 bases in the middle. CDR3 sequence: CASRGSRTPYGYTF. CDR3 nucleotide sequence: TGTGCCAGCAGGGGCTCGCGGACACCCTATGGCTACACCTTC.

This clone appeared a few times. The chain is built from TRBV5-4 and TRBJ2-3; 8 bases are shared with TRBD1. J gave up 2 bases and V 2 bases, and 4 bases lay outside the gene matches. The germline V gene has CDR1 SGHNT and CDR2 YYREEE (reference sequence). CDR3 size: 15 residues. The CDR3 spells CASSFDRGPTDTQYF. CDR3 in DNA: TGTGCCAGCAGCTTCGACAGGGGACCCACAGATACGCAGTATTTT. The whole variable domain, filled in from reference TRBV5-4 and TRBJ2-3, reads ETGVTQSPTHLIKTRGQQVTLRCSSQSGHNTVSWYQQALGQGPQFIFQYYREEENGRGNFPPRFSGLQFPNYSSELNVNALELDDSALYLCASSFDRGPTDTQYFGPGTRLTVL.

This chain links TRBV21-1 with TRBJ1-4. TRBV21-1 is classified as a pseudogene. The CDR3 covers 16 residues. The CDR3 nucleotides are TGTGCCAGCAGCCGAACCGGAGGGGCGTCTAATGAAAAACTGTTTTTT. Translating gives CASSRTGGASNEKLFF.

The chain carries TRBV29-1 and TRBJ1-1; TRBD1 matches 7 bases. The ends lost 5 bases at V and 0 bases at J; junction bases unmatched: 9. Germline lookup yields CDR1 SQVTM and CDR2 ANQGSEA. CDR3 length: 15 amino acids. The DNA for the CDR3 is TGCAGCGTTAAAGGGGGGACAGTCTTGAACACTGAAGCTTTCTTT. Translation gives CSVKGGTVLNTEAFF.

The chain uses TRBV5-1 and TRBJ1-4, with 7 bases matching TRBD1. This CDR3 region has 16 residues. J gave up 7 bases and V 0 bases, and 9 bases lay outside the gene matches. In germline, CDR1 is SGHRS, CDR2 YFSETQ. The CDR3 bases are TGCGCCAGCAGCTTGGTCCAGGGGGTGGGTGTTGAAAAACTGTTTTTT. Translating it yields CASSLVQGVGVEKLFF.

J is TRBJ2-5 and V is TRBV7-9, with D tentatively TRBD2 (5 bases). Trimming left V 1 base short and J 1 base short, with 7 bases between. The CDR3 loop spans 14 amino acids. In germline, CDR1 is SEHNR, CDR2 FQNEAQ (reference sequence). The CDR3: CASSLVLAQETQYF. CDR3 DNA: TGTGCCAGCAGCTTAGTCCTAGCCCAAGAGACCCAGTACTTC. Looking up the rest from reference TRBV7-9 and TRBJ2-5 gives the full variable domain: DTGVSQNPRHKITKRGQNVTFRCDPISEHNRLYWYRQTLGQGPEFLTYFQNEAQLEKSRLLSDRFSAERPKGSFSTLEIQRTEQGDSAMYLCASSLVLAQETQYFGPGTRLLVL.

The chain is built from TRBV3-1 (or the pseudogene TRBV3-2) and TRBJ2-7; D perhaps matches TRBD2 (5 bases). The V gene's germline CDR1 is LGHDT and CDR2 YNNKEL (reference sequence). V lost 1 base to trimming and J lost 2 bases, with 15 bases between them. The CDR3 runs to 16 residues. CDR3 nucleotides: TGTGCCAGCAGCCAAGGGCTCACTAGTTCGGCCTACGAGCAGTACTTC. Its translation is CASSQGLTSSAYEQYF.

This clone was observed at least ten times. The CDR3 sequence: CASSSGGSVGYTF. CDR3 DNA sequence: TGTGCCAGCAGCTCCGGCGGCTCCGTGGGCTACACCTTC. The gene calls are TRBV7-2 and TRBJ1-2; no firm D call. The V gene's germline CDR1 is SGHTA and CDR2 FQGNSA. V gave up 4 bases and J gave up 8 bases, with 14 bases separating them. The CDR3 is made up of 13 amino acids. The variable domain in full, with the rest retrieved from reference TRBV7-2 and TRBJ1-2, is GAGVSQSPSNKVTEKGKDVELRCDPISGHTALYWYRQSLGQGLEFLIYFQGNSAPDKSGLPSDRFSAERTGGSVSTLTIQRTQQEDSAVYLCASSSGGSVGYTFGSGTRLTVV.

J is TRBJ1-1 and V is TRBV2; TRBD1 matches 7 bases. Germline V CDR1 and CDR2: SNHLY, FYNNEI. CDR3 length: 13 amino acids. Trimming removed 6 bases from V and 7 bases from J; junction bases left unmatched: 8. Here the CDR3 reads CASRRQGEGEAFF. The CDR3 DNA reads TGTGCCAGCAGGAGACAGGGAGAGGGTGAAGCTTTCTTT.

The rearrangement joins TRBV6-4 to TRBJ2-7; D perhaps matches TRBD2 (7 bases). The V end lost 6 bases, the J end lost 2 bases, and 20 bases lay between the germline ends. The CDR3 loop spans 16 amino acids. Germline CDR1 reads MRHNA; CDR2 reads SNTAGT. The CDR3: CASSTRGRGYPYEQYF. The CDR3 DNA is TGTGCCAGCAGCACAAGGGGGAGGGGTTACCCCTACGAGCAGTACTTC.

This clone has just a few counts. V usage is TRBV30 and J usage is TRBJ1-4, with a possible D match to TRBD1 (5 bases). V lost 4 bases and J lost 5, with 11 bases in between. Germline CDR1 and CDR2: GTSNPN and SVGIG (reference sequence). The CDR3 length is 13 residues. DNA for the CDR3: TGTGCCTGGAACAGGATTCCCAATGAAAAACTGTTTTTT. It specifies CAWNRIPNEKLFF.

The rearrangement links TRBV9 to TRBJ2-7; maybe TRBD1 (6 bases). Trimming took 5 bases from V and 5 from J, leaving 11 bases between them. Germline lookup yields CDR1 SGDLS and CDR2 YYNGEE. The CDR3 is made up of 12 amino acids. The CDR3 spells CASRGAGDEQYF. In DNA, the CDR3 is TGTGCCAGCAGGGGGGCAGGAGACGAGCAGTACTTC.

This clone was counted a few times. This chain joins TRBV5-1 and TRBJ2-7; 11 nucleotides match TRBD2. The germline V gene has CDR1 SGHRS and CDR2 YFSETQ. This CDR3 has 16 residues. The V segment lost 0 bases and the J segment 1 base; nucleotides outside the gene matches: 3. This chain's CDR3 is CASSLAASGRSYEQYF. The CDR3 nucleotides read TGCGCCAGCAGCTTGGCGGCTAGCGGGAGGTCCTACGAGCAGTACTTC.

The chain has TRBV5-4 and TRBJ2-5, with no clear D. The germline V and J ends were trimmed by 4 bases and 1 base, with 14 bases remaining between them. CDR1 is SGHNT and CDR2 is YYREEE in the germline V gene (reference sequence). There are 15 residues in the CDR3. The CDR3 bases are TGTGCCAGCAGCCTCGATCTGGGCCTCCAAGAGACCCAGTACTTC. Amino acids: CASSLDLGLQETQYF.

J is TRBJ1-5 and V is TRBV4-1; unclear D gene. The CDR3 has 13 residues. CDR1 and CDR2 (germline): MGHRA, YSYEKL. V was clipped by 1 base and J by 3 bases, with 4 bases between them. Here the CDR3 reads CASSQAVNQPQHF. The DNA of the CDR3 is TGCGCCAGCAGCCAAGCGGTCAATCAGCCCCAGCATTTT.

The genes are TRBV4-3 and TRBJ1-2; 9 bases fit TRBD1. After removal of 1 base from V and 5 bases from J, the junction contained 8 bases not matched to a gene. Germline CDR1 LGHNA, CDR2 YSLEER. The CDR3 spans 16 residues. The chain's CDR3 is CASSQAGTGSRYGYTF. CDR3 nucleotide sequence: TGCGCCAGCAGCCAAGCCGGGACAGGGTCTCGGTATGGCTACACCTTC.

This clone was picked up a small number of times. The chain recombines TRBV7-2 with TRBJ2-2, with 7 nucleotides matching TRBD1. Germline CDR1 and CDR2: SGHTA and FQGNSA. This CDR3 spans 16 amino acids. V trimming: 5 bases; J trimming: 1 base; junction bases outside the gene matches: 7. CDR3 loop: CASSHAGTENTGELFF. CDR3 DNA sequence: TGTGCCAGCAGCCATGCCGGGACAGAGAACACCGGGGAGCTGTTTTTT.

The V and J genes are TRBV5-6 and TRBJ1-1; 9 bases agree with TRBD1. The germline V gene encodes CDR1 SGHDT and CDR2 YYEEEE. There are 16 residues in the CDR3. J was trimmed by 5 bases and V by 2 bases; bases with no gene match: 10. The CDR3 DNA is TGTGCCAGCAGCTTCGGGACAGGGATCGGAGGGACTGAAGCTTTCTTT. It is translated as CASSFGTGIGGTEAFF.

This clone was seen a single time. This chain connects TRBV7-2 to TRBJ1-6, with D unresolved. CDR1 and CDR2 from the germline V gene are SGHTA and FQGNSA. The V end lost 1 base, the J end lost 4 bases, and 8 bases lay between the germline ends. This CDR3 spans 15 amino acids. The CDR3 bases are TGTGCCAGCAGCTTAGTGGCGGATTATAATTCACCCCTCCACTTT. Residues: CASSLVADYNSPLHF.

The chain carries TRBV30 and TRBJ1-5; TRBD1 agrees at 8 bases. Germline trimming cut 2 bases from V and 6 bases from J; bases unmatched to any gene: 6. CDR1 and CDR2 from the germline V gene are GTSNPN and SVGIG (reference sequence). The CDR3 contains 14 residues. The CDR3 region is CAWSHDRGGQPQHF. DNA of the CDR3: TGTGCCTGGAGTCATGACAGGGGAGGTCAGCCCCAGCATTTT.

The rearrangement joins TRBV5-4 to TRBJ2-5; 13 bases are shared with TRBD2. The CDR3 is 16 residues long. Germline lookup yields CDR1 SGHNT and CDR2 YYREEE (reference sequence). The junction had 4 bases not matched to a gene; V was cut back by 4 bases and J by 1 base. The DNA of the CDR3 is TGTGCCAGCAGCATAGGGACTAGCGGGGTCCAAGAGACCCAGTACTTC. It is translated as CASSIGTSGVQETQYF.

V and J are TRBV30 and TRBJ2-1; 15 nucleotides agree with TRBD2. This CDR3 contains 15 residues. The V gene end was trimmed by 1 base and the J gene end by 7 bases; junction bases not matched to a gene: 2. Germline V gene sequence: CDR1 GTSNPN, CDR2 SVGIG (reference sequence). CDR3 sequence (DNA): TGTGCCTGGAGTGGCGGACTAGCGGGAGGGAATGAGCAGTTCTTC. This translates into CAWSGGLAGGNEQFF.

Only one count was recorded for this clone. This chain joins TRBV12-3 or TRBV12-4 and TRBJ1-2; D is possibly TRBD1 (5 bases). With 3 bases removed from V and 8 bases from J, the gap between germline ends came to 13 bases. This CDR3 spans 13 amino acids. CDR3 residues: CASSFVRGDGYTF. For the CDR3, the DNA is TGTGCCAGCAGTTTTGTCCGGGGGGACGGCTACACCTTC.

This chain connects TRBV29-1 to TRBJ1-2; D call uncertain. This CDR3 comprises 12 residues. The V end lost 6 bases, the J end lost 7 bases, and 15 bases lay between the germline ends. Germline lookup yields CDR1 SQVTM and CDR2 ANQGSEA. CDR3 in DNA: TGCAGCGTCCAGAGGGCGGAGAGTGGCTACACCTTC. This codes for CSVQRAESGYTF.

This rearrangement joins TRBV7-9 to TRBJ1-1; D gene uncertain. CDR3 length equals 12 residues. Germline-derived CDR1 and CDR2 are SEHNR and FQNEAQ (reference sequence). Trimming cost V 1 base and J 6 bases, with 6 bases left between them. CDR3 bases: TGTGCCAGCAGCTTAGTCACTGCTGAAGCTTTCTTT. This translates into CASSLVTAEAFF.

This sequence joins TRBV6-6 and TRBJ2-2, with 13 bases lining up with TRBD2. The CDR3 totals 15 residues. Unmatched junction bases numbered 3, after V lost 6 bases and J lost 5 bases. Per germline, CDR1 MNHNY and CDR2 SVGAGI (reference sequence). The DNA for the CDR3 is TGTGCCAGCAGAGGACTAGCGGGAGAGACCGGGGAGCTGTTTTTT. Its translation: CASRGLAGETGELFF.